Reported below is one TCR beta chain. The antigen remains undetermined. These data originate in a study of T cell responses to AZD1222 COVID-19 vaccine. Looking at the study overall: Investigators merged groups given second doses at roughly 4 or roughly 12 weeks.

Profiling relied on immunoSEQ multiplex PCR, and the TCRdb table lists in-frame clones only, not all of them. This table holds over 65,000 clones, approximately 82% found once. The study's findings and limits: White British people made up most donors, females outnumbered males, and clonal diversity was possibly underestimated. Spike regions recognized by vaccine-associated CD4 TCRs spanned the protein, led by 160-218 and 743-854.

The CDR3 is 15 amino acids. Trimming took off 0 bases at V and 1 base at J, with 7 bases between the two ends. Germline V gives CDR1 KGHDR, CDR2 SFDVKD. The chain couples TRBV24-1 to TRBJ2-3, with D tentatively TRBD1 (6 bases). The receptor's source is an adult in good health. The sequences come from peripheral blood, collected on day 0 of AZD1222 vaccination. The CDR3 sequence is CATSDLRTGTDTQYF. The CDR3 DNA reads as TGTGCCACCAGTGATTTGCGGACAGGCACAGATACGCAGTATTTT.